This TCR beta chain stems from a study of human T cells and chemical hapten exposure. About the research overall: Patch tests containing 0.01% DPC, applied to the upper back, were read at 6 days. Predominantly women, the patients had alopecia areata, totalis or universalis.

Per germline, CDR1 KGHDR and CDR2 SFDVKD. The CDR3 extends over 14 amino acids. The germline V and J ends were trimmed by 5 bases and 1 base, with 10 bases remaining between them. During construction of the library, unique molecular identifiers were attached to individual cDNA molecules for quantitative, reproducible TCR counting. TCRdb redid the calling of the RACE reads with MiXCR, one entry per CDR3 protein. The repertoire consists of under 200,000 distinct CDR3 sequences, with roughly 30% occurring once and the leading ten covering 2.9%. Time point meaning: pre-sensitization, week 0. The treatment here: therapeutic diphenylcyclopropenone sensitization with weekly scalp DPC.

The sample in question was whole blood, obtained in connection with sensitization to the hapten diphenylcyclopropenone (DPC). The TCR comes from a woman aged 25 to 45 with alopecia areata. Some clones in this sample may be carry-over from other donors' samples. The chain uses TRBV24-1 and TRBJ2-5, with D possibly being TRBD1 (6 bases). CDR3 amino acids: CATSATGFQETQYF. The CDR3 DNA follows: TGTGCCACCAGTGCTACAGGGTTCCAAGAGACCCAGTACTTC.